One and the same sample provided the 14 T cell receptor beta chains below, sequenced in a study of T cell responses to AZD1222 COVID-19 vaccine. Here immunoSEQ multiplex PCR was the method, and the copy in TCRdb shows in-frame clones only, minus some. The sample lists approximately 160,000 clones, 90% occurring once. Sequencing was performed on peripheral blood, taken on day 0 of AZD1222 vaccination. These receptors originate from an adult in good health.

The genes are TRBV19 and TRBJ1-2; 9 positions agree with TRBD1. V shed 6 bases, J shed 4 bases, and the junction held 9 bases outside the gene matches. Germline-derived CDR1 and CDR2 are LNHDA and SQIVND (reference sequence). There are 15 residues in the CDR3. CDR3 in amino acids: CASSQGQGITYGYTF. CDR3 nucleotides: TGTGCCAGTAGCCAGGGACAGGGTATTACCTATGGCTACACCTTC.

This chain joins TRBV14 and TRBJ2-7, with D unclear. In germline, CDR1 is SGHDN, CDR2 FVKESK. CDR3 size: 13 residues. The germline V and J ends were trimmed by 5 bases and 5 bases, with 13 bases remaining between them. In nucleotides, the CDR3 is TGTGCCAGCAGCAGCCGGCTGGGGAACGAGCAGTACTTC. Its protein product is CASSSRLGNEQYF. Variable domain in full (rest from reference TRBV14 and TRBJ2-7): EAGVTQFPSHSVIEKGQTVTLRCDPISGHDNLYWYRRVMGKEIKFLLHFVKESKQDESGMPNNRFLAERTGGTYSTLKVQPAELEDSGVYFCASSSRLGNEQYFGPGTRLTVT.

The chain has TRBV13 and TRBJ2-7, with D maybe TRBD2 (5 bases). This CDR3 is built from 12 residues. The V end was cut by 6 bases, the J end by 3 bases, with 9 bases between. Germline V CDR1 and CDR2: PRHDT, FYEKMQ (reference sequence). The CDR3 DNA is TGTGCCAGCAGTATCGGAGGCTACGAGCAGTACTTC. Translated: CASSIGGYEQYF. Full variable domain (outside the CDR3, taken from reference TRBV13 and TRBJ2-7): AAGVIQSPRHLIKEKRETATLKCYPIPRHDTVYWYQQGPGQDPQFLISFYEKMQSDKGSIPDRFSAQQFSDYHSELNMSSLELGDSALYFCASSIGGYEQYFGPGTRLTVT.

The CDR3 sequence: CSAGADGGYTF. For the CDR3, the DNA is TGCAGTGCCGGGGCCGACGGTGGCTACACCTTC. J is TRBJ1-2 and V is TRBV20-1; tentatively, D is TRBD1 (5 bases). V gave up 6 bases and J gave up 7 bases, with 12 bases separating them. Germline V gene sequence: CDR1 DFQATT, CDR2 SNEGSKA (reference sequence). The CDR3 totals 11 residues.

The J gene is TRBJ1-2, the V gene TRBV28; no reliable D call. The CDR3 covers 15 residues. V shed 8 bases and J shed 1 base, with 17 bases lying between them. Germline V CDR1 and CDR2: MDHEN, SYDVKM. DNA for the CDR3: TGTGCCAGCTTCGCTTCAGGAGATAATAACTATGGCTACACCTTC. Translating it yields CASFASGDNNYGYTF.

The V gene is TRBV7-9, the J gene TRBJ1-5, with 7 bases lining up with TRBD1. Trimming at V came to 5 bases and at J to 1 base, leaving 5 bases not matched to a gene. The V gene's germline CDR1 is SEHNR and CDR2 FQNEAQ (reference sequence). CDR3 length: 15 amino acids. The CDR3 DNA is TGTGCCAGCAGCCCACCGGGACAGAGCAATCAGCCCCAGCATTTT. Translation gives CASSPPGQSNQPQHF.

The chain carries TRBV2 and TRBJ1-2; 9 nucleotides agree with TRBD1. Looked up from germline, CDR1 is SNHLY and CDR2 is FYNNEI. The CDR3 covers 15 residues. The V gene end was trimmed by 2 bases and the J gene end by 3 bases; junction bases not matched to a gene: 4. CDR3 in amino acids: CASSEPGQGDYGYTF. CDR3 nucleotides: TGTGCCAGCAGTGAACCGGGACAGGGAGACTATGGCTACACCTTC.

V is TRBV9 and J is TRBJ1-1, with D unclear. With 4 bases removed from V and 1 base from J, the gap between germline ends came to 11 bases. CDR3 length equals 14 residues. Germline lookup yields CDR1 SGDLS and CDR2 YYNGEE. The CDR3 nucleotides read TGTGCCAGCAGCCTGTTTGGGAAGAACACTGAAGCTTTCTTT. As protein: CASSLFGKNTEAFF.

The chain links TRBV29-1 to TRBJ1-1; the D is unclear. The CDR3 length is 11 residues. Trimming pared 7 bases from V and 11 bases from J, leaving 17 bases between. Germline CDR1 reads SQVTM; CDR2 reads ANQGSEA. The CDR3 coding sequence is TGCAGCGCACTAAGGCAAGGAATGGCTTTCTTT. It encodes CSALRQGMAFF.

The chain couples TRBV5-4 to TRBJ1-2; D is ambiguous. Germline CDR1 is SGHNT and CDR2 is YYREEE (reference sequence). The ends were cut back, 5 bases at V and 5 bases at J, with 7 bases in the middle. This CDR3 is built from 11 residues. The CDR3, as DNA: TGTGCCAGCAGTTCCATTTATGGCTACACCTTC. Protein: CASSSIYGYTF.

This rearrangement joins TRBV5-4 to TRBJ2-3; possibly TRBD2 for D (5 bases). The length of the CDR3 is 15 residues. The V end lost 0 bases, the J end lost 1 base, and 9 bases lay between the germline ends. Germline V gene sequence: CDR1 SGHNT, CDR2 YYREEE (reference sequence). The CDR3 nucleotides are TGTGCCAGCAGCTTGGGAGGGCCAGGCACAGATACGCAGTATTTT. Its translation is CASSLGGPGTDTQYF.

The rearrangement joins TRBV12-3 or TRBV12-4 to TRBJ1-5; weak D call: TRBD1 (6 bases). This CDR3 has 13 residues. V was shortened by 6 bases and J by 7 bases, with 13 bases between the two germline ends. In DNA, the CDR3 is TGTGCCAGCAGAACCACAGGGAACCAGCCCCAGCATTTT. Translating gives CASRTTGNQPQHF.

The CDR3 nucleotides read TGTGCCACCAGTGACTCCGGGACAGGGAGAGCCACCGGGGAGCTGTTTTTT. This encodes CATSDSGTGRATGELFF. The chain employs TRBV24-1 and TRBJ2-2; 9 bases map to TRBD1. The J segment lost 4 bases and the V segment lost 4 bases, leaving 9 bases of the junction unmatched. There are 17 residues in the CDR3. Germline lookup yields CDR1 KGHDR and CDR2 SFDVKD.

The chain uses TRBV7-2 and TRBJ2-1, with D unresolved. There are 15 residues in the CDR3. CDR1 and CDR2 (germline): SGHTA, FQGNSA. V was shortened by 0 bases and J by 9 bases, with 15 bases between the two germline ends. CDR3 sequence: CASSLAGPSTGEQFF. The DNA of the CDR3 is TGTGCCAGCAGCTTAGCCGGTCCCAGCACGGGTGAGCAGTTCTTC.